The TCR beta chain described here comes from a study of blood T cells in healthy people across ages. Looking at the study overall: For every two T cells, template switching captured about one barcoded beta molecule. The study, taken as a whole, reports: Strongly correlated with naive T cell percentage was TCR beta diversity. Both naive CD4+ cell counts and diversity were greater in long-lived donors than in aged donors.

Using a J-beta primer mix together with a sample-barcoded 5' primer, a second PCR was run for about 6 to 12 cycles. MiXCR, applied by TCRdb to the 5' RACE reads, yields one record per CDR3 protein. Among fewer than 1,000,000 distinct CDR3 sequences listed, about 45% were seen once. CDR1 and CDR2 (germline): LGHDT, YNNKEL (reference sequence). The CDR3 is 14 amino acids. Note on this clonotype: Its antigen is not identified. An end of the junction does not agree with germline; a read error may underlie this.

J is TRBJ2-5 and V is TRBV3-1, with D unresolved. This clonotype was sampled from an elderly man in good health. The sample was blood. The CDR3 protein is CASSEEVASETQYF. Written as DNA, the CDR3 is TGTGCCAGCAGCGAAGAAGTCGCTTCGGAGACCCAGTACTTC.